This record concerns one T cell receptor beta chain sequence. Antigen unknown. PCR employed 60 Vbeta and 13 Jbeta primers. Sequenced by immunoSEQ multiplex PCR; TCRdb stores in-frame clones only, minus some. The profile shows tens of thousands of clones, just under 85% of them singletons. CDR1 PRHDT and CDR2 FYEKMQ come from the germline V gene (reference sequence). There are 14 residues in the CDR3. V was shortened by 0 bases and J by 4 bases, with 9 bases between the two germline ends. The sample originates from a study of cytomegalovirus exposure and HLA in healthy donors. Notes on the study in general: Most CMV-associated TCR beta chains appeared HLA-restricted in a later analysis. According to a later analysis, donors in an Asian-associated ancestry cluster reportedly had fewer N-insertions than the roughly 670-donor mean. There were several of the most significant clusters that appeared linked to common viral pathogens in a later analysis.

The clonotype comes from a man aged 40-50 years in good health and CMV-seronegative. What was sequenced was PBMCs. The J gene is TRBJ2-5, the V gene TRBV13; a weak D match, TRBD1 (5 bases). Here the CDR3 DNA reads TGTGCCAGCAGCTTAGGGGGGCGAATAGAGACCCAGTACTTC. The encoded protein is CASSLGGRIETQYF.